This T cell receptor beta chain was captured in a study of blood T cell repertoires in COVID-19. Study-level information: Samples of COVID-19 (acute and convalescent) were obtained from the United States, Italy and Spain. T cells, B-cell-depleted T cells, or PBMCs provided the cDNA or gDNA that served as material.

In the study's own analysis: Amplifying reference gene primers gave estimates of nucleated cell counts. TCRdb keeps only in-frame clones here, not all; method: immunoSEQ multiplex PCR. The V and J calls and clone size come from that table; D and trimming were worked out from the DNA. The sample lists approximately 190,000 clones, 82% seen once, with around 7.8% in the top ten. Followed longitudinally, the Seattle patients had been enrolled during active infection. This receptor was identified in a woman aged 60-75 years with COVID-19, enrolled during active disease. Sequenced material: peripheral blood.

CDR3 protein: CASRPNSYNEQFF. The CDR3 nucleotides read TGTGCCAGCAGGCCAAACAGCTACAATGAGCAGTTCTTC. The chain couples TRBV3-1 (or the pseudogene TRBV3-2) to TRBJ2-1, with D unresolved. Germline CDR1 reads LGHDT; CDR2 reads YNNKEL (reference sequence). The V gene lost 6 bases and the J gene lost 3 bases, with 9 bases spanning the gap. The CDR3 loop spans 13 amino acids.